This TCR beta chain comes out of a study of blood T cell repertoires in COVID-19. Across the whole study: Sites in the United States, Italy and Spain provided acute and convalescent COVID-19 samples.

Authors' methods: Nucleated cell number was recorded as an estimate derived from reference gene primer amplification. Profiling relied on immunoSEQ multiplex PCR, and the TCRdb table lists in-frame clones only, not all of them. V and J calls plus clone size are reproduced from that table; the DNA served to infer D and trimming. The sample lists about 200,000 clones, approximately 84% occurring once. This clone was detected a few times. V lost 5 bases to trimming and J lost 6 bases; unmatched junction nucleotides: 6. Germline V lookup: CDR1 MNHEY, CDR2 SMNVEV (reference sequence). The CDR3 covers 15 residues.

Sequences were obtained from peripheral blood. The gene calls are TRBV27 and TRBJ2-1; 11 bases map to TRBD2. The receptor was isolated from a human donor with acute or convalescent COVID-19. The donor label of this sample is uncertain. The CDR3: CASSRLAGTANEQFF. As DNA, the CDR3 is TGTGCCAGCAGTCGACTAGCGGGAACTGCCAATGAGCAGTTCTTC.